The sequence of this T cell receptor (beta chain) was determined in a study of T cell repertoires in cytomegalovirus infection. Looking at the study overall: The public TCR beta signatures pointed to both CMV infection and matching HLA type. Study findings and constraints: Predominance within the ex vivo response was attributable to HLA-C-restricted CMV-specific TCR beta clonotypes. The cumulative frequency of public TCR beta families identified carriers of CMV plus the relevant HLA.

CDR3 length: 16 amino acids. Germline-derived CDR1 and CDR2 are MDHEN and SYDVKM. Germline trimming cut 5 bases from V and 11 bases from J; bases unmatched to any gene: 15. This clonotype showed up just once. Its antigen remains unknown. MiXCR was run by TCRdb on the reads, yielding one entry per CDR3 protein. The sample carries some 700,000 distinct CDR3 sequences, 35% to 45% recorded once. The chain uses TRBV28 and TRBJ1-4, with 9 bases lining up with TRBD1. The receptor was isolated from a human donor in good health (CMV status not recorded). Some clones in this sample may be carry-over from other donors' samples. The sample taken for sequencing was PBMCs. CDR3 sequence (DNA): TGTGCCAGCAGTCCGCCCGGGACAGGGCAGGGTGGGAAACTGTTTTTT. This translates into CASSPPGTGQGGKLFF.